This T cell receptor (beta chain) was identified in a study of spatial heterogeneity in lung cancer. TCRdb recomputed calls from the 5' RACE reads with MiXCR, one row per CDR3 protein. The sample holds fewer than 25,000 distinct CDR3 sequences; about 9.8% are singletons and the top ten take about 22%. Time point described: blood at routine non-recurrence follow-up after resection. This clonotype turned up a few times. V lost 5 bases and J lost 11, with 21 bases in between. Germline V gene lookup returns CDR1 SGHAT and CDR2 FQDESV (reference sequence). This CDR3 has 14 amino acids. This rearrangement joins TRBV11-1 to TRBJ1-1, with a tentative D call TRBD1 (5 bases). Source: PBMCs, taken at follow-up. This TCR came from a male donor with early-stage non-small cell lung cancer. The CDR3 here is CASSQGRDHETAFF. The CDR3 DNA follows: TGTGCCAGCAGCCAAGGACGGGACCACGAGACGGCTTTCTTT.